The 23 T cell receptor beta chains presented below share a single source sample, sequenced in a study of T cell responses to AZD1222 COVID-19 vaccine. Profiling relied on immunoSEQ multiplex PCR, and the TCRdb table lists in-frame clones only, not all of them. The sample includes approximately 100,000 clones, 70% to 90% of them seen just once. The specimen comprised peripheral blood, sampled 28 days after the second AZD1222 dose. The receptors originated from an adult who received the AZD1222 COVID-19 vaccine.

CDR3 sequence (DNA): TGTGCCAGCCGTGAGACAGGTCGGTCTACTAATGAAAAACTGTTTTTT. It codes for CASRETGRSTNEKLFF. The chain joins TRBV28 to TRBJ1-4; a possible D gene is TRBD1 (6 bases). The CDR3 is made up of 16 amino acids. Germline V lookup: CDR1 MDHEN, CDR2 SYDVKM. Trimming pared 8 bases from V and 2 bases from J, leaving 18 bases between.

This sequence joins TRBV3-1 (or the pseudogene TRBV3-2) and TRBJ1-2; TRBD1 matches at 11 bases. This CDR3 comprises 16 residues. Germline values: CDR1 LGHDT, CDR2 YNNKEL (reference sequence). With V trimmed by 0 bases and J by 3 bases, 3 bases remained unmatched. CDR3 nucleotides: TGTGCCAGCAGCCAAGACCCGGGACAGGGGGACTATGGCTACACCTTC. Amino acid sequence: CASSQDPGQGDYGYTF.

CDR3 sequence reads: CASSPSGLSSYEQYF. As DNA, the CDR3 is TGTGCCAGCAGCCCTAGCGGACTGAGCTCCTACGAGCAGTACTTC. The chain couples TRBV7-9 to TRBJ2-7; TRBD2 aligns across 7 bases. The ends lost 5 bases at V and 0 bases at J; junction bases unmatched: 7. CDR1 and CDR2 from the germline V gene are SEHNR and FQNEAQ (reference sequence). This CDR3 is 15 amino acids long. The entire variable domain, with the rest obtained from reference TRBV7-9 and TRBJ2-7, is as follows: DTGVSQNPRHKITKRGQNVTFRCDPISEHNRLYWYRQTLGQGPEFLTYFQNEAQLEKSRLLSDRFSAERPKGSFSTLEIQRTEQGDSAMYLCASSPSGLSSYEQYFGPGTRLTVT.

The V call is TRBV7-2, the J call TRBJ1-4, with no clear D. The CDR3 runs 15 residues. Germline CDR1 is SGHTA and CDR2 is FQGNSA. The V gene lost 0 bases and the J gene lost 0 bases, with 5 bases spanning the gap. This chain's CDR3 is CASSLAGTTNEKLFF. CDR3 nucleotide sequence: TGTGCCAGCAGCTTAGCCGGAACAACTAATGAAAAACTGTTTTTT.

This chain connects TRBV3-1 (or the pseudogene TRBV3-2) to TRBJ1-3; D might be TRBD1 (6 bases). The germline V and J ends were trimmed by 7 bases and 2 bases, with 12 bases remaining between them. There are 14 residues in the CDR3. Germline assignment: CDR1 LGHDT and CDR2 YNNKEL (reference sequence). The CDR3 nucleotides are TGTGCCAGCACCTTTGGACAGCCTGGAAACACCATATATTTT. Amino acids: CASTFGQPGNTIYF.

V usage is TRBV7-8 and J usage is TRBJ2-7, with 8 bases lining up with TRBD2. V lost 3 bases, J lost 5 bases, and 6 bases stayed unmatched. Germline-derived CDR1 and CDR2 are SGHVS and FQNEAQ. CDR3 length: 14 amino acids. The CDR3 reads CASSFRAGVNEQYF. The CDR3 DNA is TGTGCCAGCAGCTTCAGAGCGGGGGTCAACGAGCAGTACTTC.

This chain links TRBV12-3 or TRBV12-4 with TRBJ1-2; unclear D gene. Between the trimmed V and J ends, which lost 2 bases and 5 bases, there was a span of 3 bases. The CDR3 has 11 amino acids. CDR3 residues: CASSLFYGYTF. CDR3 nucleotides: TGTGCCAGCAGTTTATTTTATGGCTACACCTTC.

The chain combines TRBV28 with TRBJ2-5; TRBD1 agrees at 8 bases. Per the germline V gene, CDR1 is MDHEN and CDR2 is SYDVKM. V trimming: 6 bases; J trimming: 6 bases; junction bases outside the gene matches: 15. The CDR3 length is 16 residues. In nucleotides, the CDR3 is TGTGCCAGCAGCCGGTCGGGAGACAGGGGAGTAAAGACCCAGTACTTC. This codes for CASSRSGDRGVKTQYF.

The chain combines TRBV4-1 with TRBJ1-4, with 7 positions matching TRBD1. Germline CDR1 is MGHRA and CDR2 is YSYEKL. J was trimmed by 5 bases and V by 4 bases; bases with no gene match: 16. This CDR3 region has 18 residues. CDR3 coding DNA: TGCGCCAGCAGCCTTAGTCTGCGAGCACAGGGGATAAATGAAAAACTGTTTTTT. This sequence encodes CASSLSLRAQGINEKLFF.

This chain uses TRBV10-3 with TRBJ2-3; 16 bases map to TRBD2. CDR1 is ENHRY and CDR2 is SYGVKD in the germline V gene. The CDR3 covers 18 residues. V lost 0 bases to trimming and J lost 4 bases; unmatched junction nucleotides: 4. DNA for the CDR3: TGTGCCATCAGTGAGTCAGGGACTAGCGGGGGGGCCGCAGATACGCAGTATTTT. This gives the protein CAISESGTSGGAADTQYF.

CDR3 sequence: CASSSWGGTGYSGNTIYF. CDR3 nucleotide sequence: TGCGCCAGCAGCTCGTGGGGAGGGACAGGGTACTCTGGAAACACCATATATTTT. V usage is TRBV5-1 and J usage is TRBJ1-3, with 9 bases that match TRBD1. V shed 3 bases and J 0 bases; nucleotides not matched to a gene: 10. This CDR3 is built from 18 residues. The germline gives CDR1 SGHRS, CDR2 YFSETQ.

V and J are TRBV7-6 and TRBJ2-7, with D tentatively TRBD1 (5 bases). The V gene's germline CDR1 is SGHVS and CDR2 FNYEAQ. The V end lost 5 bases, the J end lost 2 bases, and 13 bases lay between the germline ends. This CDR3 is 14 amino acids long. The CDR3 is CASSPPDRAYEQYF. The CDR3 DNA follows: TGTGCCAGCAGCCCGCCCGACAGAGCCTACGAGCAGTACTTC.

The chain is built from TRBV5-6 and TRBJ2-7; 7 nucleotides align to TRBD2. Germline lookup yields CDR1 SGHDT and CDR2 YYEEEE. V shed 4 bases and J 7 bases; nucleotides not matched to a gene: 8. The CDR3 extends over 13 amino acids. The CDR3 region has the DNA TGTGCCAGCAGCATTGGCAGCGGGGATGAGCAGTACTTC. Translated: CASSIGSGDEQYF.

For the CDR3, the DNA is TGCGCCAGCAGCCAGAGGGGGATTAGCGGGGGCCGAAACACCGGGGAGCTGTTTTTT. It codes for CASSQRGISGGRNTGELFF. The chain combines TRBV5-1 with TRBJ2-2; 9 bases map to TRBD2. The V gene's germline CDR1 is SGHRS and CDR2 YFSETQ. J was trimmed by 2 bases and V by 4 bases; bases with no gene match: 15. CDR3 length: 19 amino acids.

The CDR3 region has the DNA TGTGCCTGGAGTGTAGGGCGGATGAACACTGAAGCTTTCTTT. Protein: CAWSVGRMNTEAFF. This chain connects TRBV30 to TRBJ1-1; the D is unclear. Trimming left V 0 bases short and J 0 bases short, with 8 bases between. CDR3 length equals 14 residues. Germline CDR1 reads GTSNPN; CDR2 reads SVGIG (reference sequence).

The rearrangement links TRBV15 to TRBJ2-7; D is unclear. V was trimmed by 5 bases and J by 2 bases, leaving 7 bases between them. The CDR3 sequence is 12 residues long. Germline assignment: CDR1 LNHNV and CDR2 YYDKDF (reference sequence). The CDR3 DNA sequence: TGTGCCACCAGCTCAACAGCCTACGAGCAGTACTTC. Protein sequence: CATSSTAYEQYF.

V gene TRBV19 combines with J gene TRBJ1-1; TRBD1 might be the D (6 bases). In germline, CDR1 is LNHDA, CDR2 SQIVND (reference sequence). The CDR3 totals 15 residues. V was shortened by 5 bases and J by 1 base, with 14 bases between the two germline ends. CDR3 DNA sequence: TGTGCCAGTAGTGTCTTAGGGGGGGGGAACACTGAAGCTTTCTTT. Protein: CASSVLGGGNTEAFF.

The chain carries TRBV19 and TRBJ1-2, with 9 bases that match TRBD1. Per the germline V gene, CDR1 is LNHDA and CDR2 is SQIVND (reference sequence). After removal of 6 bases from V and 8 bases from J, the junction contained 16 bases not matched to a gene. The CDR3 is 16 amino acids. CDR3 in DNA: TGTGCCAGTAGGACGTGGGGACAGGGAGAGTCTGGAGGCTACACCTTC. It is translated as CASRTWGQGESGGYTF.

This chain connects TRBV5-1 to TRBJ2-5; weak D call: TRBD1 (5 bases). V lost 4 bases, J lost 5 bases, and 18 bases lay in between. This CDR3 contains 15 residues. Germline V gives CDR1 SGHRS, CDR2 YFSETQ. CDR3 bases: TGCGCCAGCAGCCAGACAGTGGGATTGGGGGAGACCCAGTACTTC. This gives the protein CASSQTVGLGETQYF.

CDR3 protein: CASSPQVAYGYTF. The CDR3 DNA sequence: TGTGCCAGCAGTCCTCAGGTAGCATATGGCTACACCTTC. The rearrangement joins TRBV3-1 (or the pseudogene TRBV3-2) to TRBJ1-2; D remains ambiguous. Germline lookup yields CDR1 LGHDT and CDR2 YNNKEL (reference sequence). V dropped 6 bases and J dropped 5 bases, with 13 bases sitting between them. The CDR3 covers 13 residues.

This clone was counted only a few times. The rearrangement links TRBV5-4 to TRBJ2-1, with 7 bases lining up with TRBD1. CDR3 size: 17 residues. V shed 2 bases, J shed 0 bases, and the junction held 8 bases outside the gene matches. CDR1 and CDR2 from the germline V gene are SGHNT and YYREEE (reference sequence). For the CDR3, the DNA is TGTGCCAGCAGCTTAGGGGGCGGGTTGAGCTCCTACAATGAGCAGTTCTTC. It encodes CASSLGGGLSSYNEQFF.

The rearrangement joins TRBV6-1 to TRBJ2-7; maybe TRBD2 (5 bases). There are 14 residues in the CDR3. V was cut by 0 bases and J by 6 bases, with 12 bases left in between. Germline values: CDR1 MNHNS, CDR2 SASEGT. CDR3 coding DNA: TGTGCCAGCAGTGAAGCCCCGGGAATAACCGAGCAGTACTTC. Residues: CASSEAPGITEQYF.

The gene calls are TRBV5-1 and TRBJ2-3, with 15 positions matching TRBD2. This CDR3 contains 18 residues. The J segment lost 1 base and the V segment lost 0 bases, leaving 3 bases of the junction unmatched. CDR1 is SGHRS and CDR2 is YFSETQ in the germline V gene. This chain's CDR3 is CASSLGGLAGGRTDTQYF. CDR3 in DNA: TGCGCCAGCAGCTTGGGCGGACTAGCGGGGGGGCGCACAGATACGCAGTATTTT. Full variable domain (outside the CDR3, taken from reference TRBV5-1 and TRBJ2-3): KAGVTQTPRYLIKTRGQQVTLSCSPISGHRSVSWYQQTPGQGLQFLFEYFSETQRNKGNFPGRFSGRQFSNSRSEMNVSTLELGDSALYLCASSLGGLAGGRTDTQYFGPGTRLTVL.